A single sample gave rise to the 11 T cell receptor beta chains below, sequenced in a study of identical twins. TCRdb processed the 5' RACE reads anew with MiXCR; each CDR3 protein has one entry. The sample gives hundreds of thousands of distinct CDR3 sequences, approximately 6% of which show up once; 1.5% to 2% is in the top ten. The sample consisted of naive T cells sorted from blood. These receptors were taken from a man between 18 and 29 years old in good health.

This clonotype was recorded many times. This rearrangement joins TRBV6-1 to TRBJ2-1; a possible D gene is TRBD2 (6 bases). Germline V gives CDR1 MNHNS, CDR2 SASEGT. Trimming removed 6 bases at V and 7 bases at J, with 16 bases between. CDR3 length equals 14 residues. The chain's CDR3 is CASRDERLVNEQFF. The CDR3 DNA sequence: TGTGCCAGCAGAGACGAACGACTAGTAAATGAGCAGTTCTTC.

This CDR3 reads CASSGTSLTHYNEQFF. CDR3 in DNA: TGTGCCAGTAGTGGAACTAGCCTAACCCACTACAATGAGCAGTTCTTC. The rearrangement joins TRBV19 to TRBJ2-1, with D tentatively TRBD2 (6 bases). Germline CDR1 reads LNHDA; CDR2 reads SQIVND (reference sequence). The germline V and J ends were trimmed by 5 bases and 3 bases, with 17 bases remaining between them. This CDR3 region has 16 residues.

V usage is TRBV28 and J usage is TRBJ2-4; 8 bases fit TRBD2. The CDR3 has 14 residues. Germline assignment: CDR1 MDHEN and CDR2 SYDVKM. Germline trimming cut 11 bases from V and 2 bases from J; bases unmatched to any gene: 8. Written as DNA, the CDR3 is TGTGCCTCGGGTCCGGGAGGGACCAAAAACATTCAGTACTTC. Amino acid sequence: CASGPGGTKNIQYF.

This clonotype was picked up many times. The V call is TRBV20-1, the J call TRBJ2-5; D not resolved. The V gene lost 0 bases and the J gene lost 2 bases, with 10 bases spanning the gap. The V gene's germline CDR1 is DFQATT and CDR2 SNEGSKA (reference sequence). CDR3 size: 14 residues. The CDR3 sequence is CSARDPAVQETQYF. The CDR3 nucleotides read TGCAGTGCTAGAGATCCGGCGGTACAAGAGACCCAGTACTTC.

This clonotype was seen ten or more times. The CDR3 DNA reads TGTGCCAGCAGCGCCTCTTACGGGGAGCTGTTTTTT. Amino acids: CASSASYGELFF. The chain recombines TRBV6-2 or TRBV6-3 with TRBJ2-2; D is undetermined. Germline CDR1 and CDR2: MNHEY and SVGEGT. Trimming removed 6 bases from V and 7 bases from J, with 9 bases in between. The CDR3 has 12 residues.

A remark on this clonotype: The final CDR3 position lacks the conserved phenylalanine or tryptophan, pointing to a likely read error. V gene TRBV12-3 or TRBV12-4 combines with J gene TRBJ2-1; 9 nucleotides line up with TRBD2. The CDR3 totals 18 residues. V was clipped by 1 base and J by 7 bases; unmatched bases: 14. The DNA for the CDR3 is TGTGCCAGCAGTTTAGGGGGTCAGAGGAGCGGGAGGTTTAATGAGCAGTTCTCC. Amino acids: CASSLGGQRSGRFNEQFS.

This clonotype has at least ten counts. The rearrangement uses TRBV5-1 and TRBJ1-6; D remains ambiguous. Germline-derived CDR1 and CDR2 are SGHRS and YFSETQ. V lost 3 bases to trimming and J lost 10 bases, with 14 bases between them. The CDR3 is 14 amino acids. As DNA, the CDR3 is TGCGCCAGCAGCTCCACAGTTGCTGGCTCACCCCTCCACTTT. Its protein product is CASSSTVAGSPLHF.

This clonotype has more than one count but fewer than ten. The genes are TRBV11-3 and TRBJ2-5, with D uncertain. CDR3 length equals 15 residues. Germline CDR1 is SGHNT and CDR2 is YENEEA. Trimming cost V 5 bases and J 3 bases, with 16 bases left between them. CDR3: CASSPGLWREETQYF. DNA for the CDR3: TGTGCCAGCAGCCCGGGCCTGTGGAGAGAAGAGACCCAGTACTTC. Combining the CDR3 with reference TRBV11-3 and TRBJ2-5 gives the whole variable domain EAGVVQSPRYKIIEKKQPVAFWCNPISGHNTLYWYLQNLGQGPELLIRYENEEAVDDSQLPKDRFSAERLKGVDSTLKIQPAELGDSAVYLCASSPGLWREETQYFGPGTRLLVL.

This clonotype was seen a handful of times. This CDR3 reads CASSNGIGARDTEAFF. The CDR3, as DNA: TGTGCCAGCAGTAACGGCATTGGGGCGCGAGACACTGAAGCTTTCTTT. The V gene is TRBV27, the J gene TRBJ1-1; D is perhaps TRBD1 (5 bases). Germline V gene lookup returns CDR1 MNHEY and CDR2 SMNVEV (reference sequence). The V end was cut by 5 bases, the J end by 3 bases, with 19 bases between. CDR3 length equals 16 residues.

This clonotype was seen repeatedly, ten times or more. The CDR3 DNA sequence: TGTGCCAGCAGTTTAGACGGACAAAGTCTCTATGGCTACACCTTC. It encodes CASSLDGQSLYGYTF. This chain connects TRBV12-3 or TRBV12-4 to TRBJ1-2; weak D call: TRBD1 (5 bases). This CDR3 contains 15 residues. V dropped 1 base and J dropped 4 bases, with 13 bases sitting between them.

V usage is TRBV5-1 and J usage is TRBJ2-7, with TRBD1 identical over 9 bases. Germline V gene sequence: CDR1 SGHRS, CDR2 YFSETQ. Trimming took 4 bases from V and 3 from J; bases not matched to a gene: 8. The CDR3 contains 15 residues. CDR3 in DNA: TGCGCCAGCAGCGTCGGACAGGGGAGGGTCTACGAGCAGTACGTC. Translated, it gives CASSVGQGRVYEQYV.